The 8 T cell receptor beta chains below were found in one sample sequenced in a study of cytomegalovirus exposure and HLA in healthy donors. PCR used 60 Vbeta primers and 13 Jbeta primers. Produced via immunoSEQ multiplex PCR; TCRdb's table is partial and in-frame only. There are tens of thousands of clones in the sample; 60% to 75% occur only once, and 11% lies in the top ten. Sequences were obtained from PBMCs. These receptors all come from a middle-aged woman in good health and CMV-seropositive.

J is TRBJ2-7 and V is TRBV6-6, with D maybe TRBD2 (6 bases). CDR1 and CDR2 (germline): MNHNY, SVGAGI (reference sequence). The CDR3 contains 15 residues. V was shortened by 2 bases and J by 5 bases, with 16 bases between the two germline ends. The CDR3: CASSYRRGYSHEQYF. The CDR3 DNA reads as TGTGCCAGCAGTTACAGGCGGGGCTATTCCCACGAGCAGTACTTC.

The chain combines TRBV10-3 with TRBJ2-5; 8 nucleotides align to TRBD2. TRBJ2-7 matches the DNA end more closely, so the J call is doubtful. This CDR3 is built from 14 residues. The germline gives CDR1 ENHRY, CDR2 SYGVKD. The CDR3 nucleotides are TGTGCCATCAGTGAGCGGGAGGGCTCCTACGAGCAGTACTTC. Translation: CAISEREGSYEQYF.

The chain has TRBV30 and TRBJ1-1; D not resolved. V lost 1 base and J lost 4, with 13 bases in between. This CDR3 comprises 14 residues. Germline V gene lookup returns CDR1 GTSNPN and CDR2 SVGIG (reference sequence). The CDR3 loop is CAWSGLEGFTEAFF. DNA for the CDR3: TGTGCCTGGAGTGGCCTGGAGGGCTTCACTGAAGCTTTCTTT.

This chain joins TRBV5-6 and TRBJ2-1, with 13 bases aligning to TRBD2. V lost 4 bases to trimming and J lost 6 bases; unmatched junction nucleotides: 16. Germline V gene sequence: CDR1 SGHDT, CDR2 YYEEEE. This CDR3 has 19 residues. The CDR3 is CASSRKRNVGLAGANEQFF. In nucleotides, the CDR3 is TGTGCCAGCAGCCGAAAACGGAATGTAGGACTAGCGGGAGCCAATGAGCAGTTCTTC.

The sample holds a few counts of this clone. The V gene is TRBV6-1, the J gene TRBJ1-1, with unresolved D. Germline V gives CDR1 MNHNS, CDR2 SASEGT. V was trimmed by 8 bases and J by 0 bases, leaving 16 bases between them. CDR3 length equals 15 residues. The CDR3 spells CASVLAGSMNTEAFF. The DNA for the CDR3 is TGTGCCAGCGTACTGGCGGGAAGCATGAACACTGAAGCTTTCTTT.

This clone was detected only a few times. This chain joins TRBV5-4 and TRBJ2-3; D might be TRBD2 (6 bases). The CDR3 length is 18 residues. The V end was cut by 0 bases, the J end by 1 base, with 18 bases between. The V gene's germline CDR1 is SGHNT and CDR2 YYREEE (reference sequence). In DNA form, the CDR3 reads TGTGCCAGCAGCTTGGCCAATGCGGGACTTGACGGCACAGATACGCAGTATTTT. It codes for CASSLANAGLDGTDTQYF. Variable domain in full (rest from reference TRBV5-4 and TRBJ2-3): ETGVTQSPTHLIKTRGQQVTLRCSSQSGHNTVSWYQQALGQGPQFIFQYYREEENGRGNFPPRFSGLQFPNYSSELNVNALELDDSALYLCASSLANAGLDGTDTQYFGPGTRLTVL.

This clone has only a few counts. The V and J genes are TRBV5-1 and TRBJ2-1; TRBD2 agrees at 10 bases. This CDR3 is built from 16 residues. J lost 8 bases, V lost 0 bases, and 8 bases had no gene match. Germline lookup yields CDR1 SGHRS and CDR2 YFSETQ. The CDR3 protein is CASSLAPSGSVDEQFF. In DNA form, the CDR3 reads TGCGCCAGCAGCTTGGCGCCTAGCGGGAGTGTCGATGAGCAGTTCTTC.

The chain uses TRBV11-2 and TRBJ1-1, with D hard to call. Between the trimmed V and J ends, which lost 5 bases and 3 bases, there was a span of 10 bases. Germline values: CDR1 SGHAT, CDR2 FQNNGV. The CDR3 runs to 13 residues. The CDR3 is CASSNTPDTEAFF. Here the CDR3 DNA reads TGTGCCAGCAGCAATACCCCGGACACTGAAGCTTTCTTT. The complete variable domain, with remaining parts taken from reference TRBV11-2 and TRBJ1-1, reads EAGVAQSPRYKIIEKRQSVAFWCNPISGHATLYWYQQILGQGPKLLIQFQNNGVVDDSQLPKDRFSAERLKGVDSTLKIQPAKLEDSAVYLCASSNTPDTEAFFGQGTRLTVV.